The 19 T cell receptor beta chains reported below all come from one sample, sequenced in a study of cytomegalovirus exposure and HLA in healthy donors. Amplification used 60 Vbeta primers and 13 Jbeta primers. This table comes from immunoSEQ multiplex PCR, and its TCRdb copy is limited to in-frame clones, with some not included. The data show about 150,000 clones, with about three quarters seen just once and 7% held by the top ten. The sequenced material came from PBMCs. The origin of the receptors is a woman aged 35 to 49 in good health and CMV-seropositive.

The chain is built from TRBV30 and TRBJ2-1; 7 bases agree with TRBD2. The V and J ends lost 8 bases and 15 bases, in that order; junction bases with no gene match: 13. The CDR3 sequence is 11 residues long. Germline values: CDR1 GTSNPN, CDR2 SVGIG (reference sequence). CDR3 amino acids: CAGGGNLALFF. DNA of the CDR3: TGTGCCGGGGGGGGAAATTTGGCCCTGTTCTTC.

The chain has TRBV30 and TRBJ1-6, with D perhaps TRBD1 (5 bases). Trimming removed 0 bases at V and 2 bases at J, with 8 bases between. The CDR3 extends over 15 amino acids. Germline V CDR1 and CDR2: GTSNPN, SVGIG (reference sequence). The CDR3 protein is CAWSVGVTYNSPLHF. The CDR3 DNA sequence: TGTGCCTGGAGTGTAGGGGTGACCTATAATTCACCCCTCCACTTT.

The chain links TRBV5-6 to TRBJ1-2; a possible D gene is TRBD1 (5 bases). This CDR3 contains 13 residues. The V end was cut by 0 bases, the J end by 4 bases, with 7 bases between. From germline, CDR1 is SGHDT and CDR2 YYEEEE. The chain's CDR3 is CASSLGQFYGYTF. The CDR3 nucleotides are TGTGCCAGCAGCTTGGGACAGTTCTATGGCTACACCTTC.

The J gene is TRBJ2-7, the V gene TRBV2; D gene uncertain. The CDR3 has 12 amino acids. CDR1 and CDR2 from the germline V gene are SNHLY and FYNNEI. Trimming left V 8 bases short and J 2 bases short, with 10 bases between. The CDR3 region has the DNA TGTGCCAGCGGAAGGCAGGCCTACGAGCAGTACTTC. Protein sequence: CASGRQAYEQYF.

This clone was seen a few times. The chain joins TRBV6-5 to TRBJ1-2, with TRBD1 matching 7 bases. V trimming: 4 bases; J trimming: 9 bases; junction bases outside the gene matches: 8. The CDR3 extends over 13 amino acids. Germline V gene sequence: CDR1 MNHEY, CDR2 SVGAGI. The CDR3 is CASSSTGDQSYTF. In DNA form, the CDR3 reads TGTGCCAGCAGTTCCACAGGGGATCAGAGCTACACCTTC.

The chain is built from TRBV30 and TRBJ2-7; 9 bases match TRBD2. CDR3 length: 14 residues. The ends lost 0 bases at V and 7 bases at J; junction bases unmatched: 7. The germline gives CDR1 GTSNPN, CDR2 SVGIG (reference sequence). The CDR3 region is CAWSVRGGAREQYF. CDR3 coding DNA: TGTGCCTGGAGTGTGCGCGGGGGGGCGCGGGAGCAGTACTTC.

The gene calls are TRBV19 and TRBJ1-2; TRBD1 agrees at 11 bases. The germline V gene has CDR1 LNHDA and CDR2 SQIVND (reference sequence). The CDR3 consists of 15 residues. With 5 bases clipped from V and 8 bases from J, the junction kept 10 bases outside the gene matches. CDR3 sequence: CASSYGQGALSGYTF. CDR3 in DNA: TGTGCCAGTAGTTACGGACAGGGGGCTTTATCCGGCTACACCTTC.

This sequence joins TRBV4-1 and TRBJ1-4, with TRBD1 as a possible D gene (6 bases). Germline V gene data show CDR1 as MGHRA and CDR2 as YSYEKL. This CDR3 has 17 amino acids. Trimming shortened V by 0 bases and J by 0 bases, and 11 bases separated the two germline ends. CDR3: CASSQELGGATNEKLFF. The CDR3 region has the DNA TGCGCCAGCAGCCAAGAGCTAGGGGGGGCAACTAATGAAAAACTGTTTTTT.

This clone was seen more than once but under ten times. This CDR3 is CASSGLKTGVSAPLHF. The CDR3 coding sequence is TGTGCCAGCAGCGGCTTGAAGACAGGGGTTTCGGCACCCCTCCACTTT. This sequence joins TRBV13 and TRBJ1-6; the match to TRBD1 covers 8 bases. Germline V lookup: CDR1 PRHDT, CDR2 FYEKMQ (reference sequence). This CDR3 has 16 residues. Trimming cost V 5 bases and J 11 bases; bases outside gene matches: 14.

The chain joins TRBV5-6 to TRBJ1-1; D possibly corresponds to TRBD1 (5 bases). CDR3 length: 13 amino acids. Trimming shortened V by 3 bases and J by 3 bases, and 9 bases separated the two germline ends. The germline CDR1 and CDR2 sequences are SGHDT and YYEEEE. CDR3: CASSSGLYTEAFF. The CDR3 region has the DNA TGTGCCAGCAGCTCAGGGTTGTACACTGAAGCTTTCTTT.

The chain is built from TRBV9 and TRBJ2-7, with a weak D call TRBD2 (5 bases). CDR1 is SGDLS, CDR2 YYNGEE, per germline. The CDR3 has 13 residues. Between the trimmed V and J ends, which lost 0 bases and 1 base, there was a span of 5 bases. As DNA, the CDR3 is TGTGCCAGCAGCGTAGGAGGGTCCTACGAGCAGTACTTC. It specifies CASSVGGSYEQYF.

The V call is TRBV5-6, the J call TRBJ1-2, with 9 bases matching TRBD1. Germline V gene data show CDR1 as SGHDT and CDR2 as YYEEEE. This CDR3 is built from 15 residues. V lost 4 bases, J lost 8 bases, and 12 bases stayed unmatched. The CDR3 region is CASSATGQGVLGYTF. The CDR3 coding sequence is TGTGCCAGCAGCGCAACGGGACAGGGTGTACTGGGCTACACCTTC.

V usage is TRBV11-2 and J usage is TRBJ2-1, with 13 bases lining up with TRBD2. V was clipped by 8 bases and J by 1 base; unmatched bases: 11. The CDR3 has 18 residues. Germline assignment: CDR1 SGHAT and CDR2 FQNNGV. CDR3 in amino acids: CASGGLAGQRDSYNEQFF. DNA of the CDR3: TGTGCCAGCGGGGGACTAGCGGGACAACGAGATTCCTACAATGAGCAGTTCTTC. Using reference TRBV11-2 and TRBJ2-1 for the parts outside the CDR3, the full variable domain is EAGVAQSPRYKIIEKRQSVAFWCNPISGHATLYWYQQILGQGPKLLIQFQNNGVVDDSQLPKDRFSAERLKGVDSTLKIQPAKLEDSAVYLCASGGLAGQRDSYNEQFFGPGTRLTVL.

This clone has only one observation. Its ends do not fully match the called genes, so a read error is possible. Other DNA sequences in the sample encode the same CDR3. The chain links TRBV7-2 to TRBJ2-1; 9 bases agree with TRBD2. Germline CDR1 reads SGHTA; CDR2 reads FQGNSA. The CDR3 runs to 15 residues. The CDR3 spells CASSLFSGGVDEQFF. The CDR3 nucleotides read TGTGCCAGCAGCTTATTTAGCGGGGGAGTAGATGAACAGTTCTTC.

The chain joins TRBV5-1 to TRBJ1-1; TRBD1 agrees at 11 bases. Unmatched junction bases numbered 6, after V lost 4 bases and J lost 4 bases. The CDR3 has 15 amino acids. Germline lookup yields CDR1 SGHRS and CDR2 YFSETQ. The CDR3 DNA reads as TGCGCCAGCAGCCACGGACAGGGGGCCGTCACTGAAGCTTTCTTT. Translating it yields CASSHGQGAVTEAFF.

The chain uses TRBV6-6 and TRBJ1-4; D unresolved. V lost 6 bases and J 0 bases, leaving 8 bases between the germline ends. The V gene's germline CDR1 is MNHNY and CDR2 SVGAGI (reference sequence). CDR3 length: 14 amino acids. The CDR3 protein is CASRLTSTNEKLFF. DNA of the CDR3: TGTGCCAGCAGACTGACATCAACTAATGAAAAACTGTTTTTT.

CDR3 nucleotides: TGCGCCAGCAGGGGCGGGGGACTTACGCAGTATTTT. Its translation is CASRGGGLTQYF. The V call is TRBV10-1, the J call TRBJ2-3; 7 nucleotides line up with TRBD2. Germline V gene lookup returns CDR1 WNHNN and CDR2 SYGVQD (reference sequence). The CDR3 sequence is 12 residues long. V was pared by 6 bases and J by 8 bases, with 5 bases of the junction left unmatched.

The gene calls are TRBV4-1 and TRBJ1-4, with 9 positions matching TRBD1. The V and J ends lost 4 bases and 0 bases, in that order; junction bases with no gene match: 18. Germline V gene sequence: CDR1 MGHRA, CDR2 YSYEKL. The CDR3 consists of 21 residues. This chain's CDR3 is CASSPRDRELVRGATNEKLFF. CDR3 bases: TGCGCCAGCAGCCCCCGGGACAGGGAACTCGTTAGGGGAGCAACTAATGAAAAACTGTTTTTT.

V usage is TRBV10-2 and J usage is TRBJ2-3, with TRBD2 as a possible D gene (5 bases). Looked up from germline, CDR1 is WSHSY and CDR2 is SAAADI. Trimming took off 4 bases at V and 8 bases at J, with 10 bases between the two ends. The length of the CDR3 is 12 residues. CDR3 amino acids: CASSAGSATQYF. The CDR3 region has the DNA TGCGCCAGCAGTGCGGGGTCGGCTACGCAGTATTTT.